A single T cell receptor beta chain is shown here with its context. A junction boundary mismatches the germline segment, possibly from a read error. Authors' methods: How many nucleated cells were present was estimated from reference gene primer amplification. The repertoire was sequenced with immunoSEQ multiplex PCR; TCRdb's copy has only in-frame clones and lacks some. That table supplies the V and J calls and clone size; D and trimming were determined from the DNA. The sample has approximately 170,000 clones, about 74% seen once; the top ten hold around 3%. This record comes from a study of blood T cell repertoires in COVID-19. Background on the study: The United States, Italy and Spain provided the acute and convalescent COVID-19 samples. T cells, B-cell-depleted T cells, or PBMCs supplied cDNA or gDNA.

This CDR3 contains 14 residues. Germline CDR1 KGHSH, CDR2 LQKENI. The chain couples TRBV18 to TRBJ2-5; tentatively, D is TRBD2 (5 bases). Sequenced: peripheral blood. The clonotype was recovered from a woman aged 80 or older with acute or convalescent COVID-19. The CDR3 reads CASSSPGSRETQYF. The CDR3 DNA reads TGTGCCAGCTCATCACCGGGATCACGGGAAACCCAGTACTTC.